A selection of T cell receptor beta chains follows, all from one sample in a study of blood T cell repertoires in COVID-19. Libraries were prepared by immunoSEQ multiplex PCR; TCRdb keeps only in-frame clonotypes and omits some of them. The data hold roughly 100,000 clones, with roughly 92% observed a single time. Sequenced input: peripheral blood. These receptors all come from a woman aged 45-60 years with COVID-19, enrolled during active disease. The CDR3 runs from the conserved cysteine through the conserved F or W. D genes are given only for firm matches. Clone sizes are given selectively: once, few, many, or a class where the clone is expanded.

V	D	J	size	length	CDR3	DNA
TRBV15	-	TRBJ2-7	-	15	CATSRDGTPHYEQYF	TGTGCCACCAGCAGAGACGGGACTCCGCACTACGAGCAGTACTTC
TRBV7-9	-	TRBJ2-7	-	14	CASSQKRLGYEQYF	TGTGCCAGCAGCCAAAAGAGGTTGGGCTACGAGCAGTACTTC
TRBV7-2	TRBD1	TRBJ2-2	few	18	CASSPLTGWDTDTGELFF	TGTGCCAGCAGCCCTCTGACAGGGTGGGATACTGACACCGGGGAGCTGTTTTTT
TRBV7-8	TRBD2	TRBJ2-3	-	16	CASSSGLAGTTDTQYF	TGTGCCAGCAGCTCAGGACTAGCGGGGACCACAGATACGCAGTATTTT
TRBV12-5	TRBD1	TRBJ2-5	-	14	CATAGTGVAETQYF	TGTGCTACTGCCGGGACAGGGGTAGCAGAGACCCAGTACTTC
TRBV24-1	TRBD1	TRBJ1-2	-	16	CATSDKPGQGYYGYTF	TGTGCCACCAGTGATAAACCGGGACAGGGGTATTATGGCTACACCTTC
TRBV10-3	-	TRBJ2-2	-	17	CATYPGQGRGNTGELFF	TGTGCCACCTACCCCGGCCAGGGTAGGGGTAACACCGGGGAGCTGTTTTTT
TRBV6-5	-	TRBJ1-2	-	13	CASATRGADGYTF	TGTGCCAGCGCGACGCGGGGGGCGGATGGCTACACCTTC
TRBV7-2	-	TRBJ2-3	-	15	CASSFRGRSTDTQYF	TGTGCCAGCAGCTTCCGAGGGCGGAGCACAGATACGCAGTATTTT
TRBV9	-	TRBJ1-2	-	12	CASSFRGAGYTF	TGTGCCAGCAGCTTCAGGGGTGCTGGCTACACCTTC
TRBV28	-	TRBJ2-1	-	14	CASSLRGSYNEQFF	TGTGCCAGCAGTTTACGGGGCTCCTACAATGAGCAGTTCTTC
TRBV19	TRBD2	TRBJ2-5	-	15	CASSIRASGKETQYF	TGTGCCAGTAGTATTCGGGCTAGCGGAAAAGAGACCCAGTACTTC
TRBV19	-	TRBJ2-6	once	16	CASLNREYSGANVLTF	TGTGCCAGCCTTAACCGAGAGTACTCTGGGGCCAACGTCCTGACTTTC
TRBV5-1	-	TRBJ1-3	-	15	CASSLVGGTGNTIYF	TGCGCCAGCAGCCTGGTGGGGGGAACAGGAAACACCATATATTTT
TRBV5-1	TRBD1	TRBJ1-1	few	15	CASSPTGPQNTEAFF	TGCGCCAGCAGCCCGACAGGGCCCCAGAACACTGAAGCTTTCTTT
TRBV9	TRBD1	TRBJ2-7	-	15	CASSVGGTGGYEQYF	TGTGCCAGCAGCGTAGGCGGGACAGGGGGCTACGAGCAGTACTTC
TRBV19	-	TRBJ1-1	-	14	CASIGGGTVTEAFF	TGTGCCAGTATTGGGGGCGGCACCGTAACTGAAGCTTTCTTT
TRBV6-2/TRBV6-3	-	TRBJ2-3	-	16	CASSNWGRGSTDTQYF	TGTGCCAGCAGTAACTGGGGCAGGGGTTCGACAGATACGCAGTATTTT
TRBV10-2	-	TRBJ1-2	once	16	CASSPGRGRNWDGYTF	TGCGCCAGCAGTCCAGGTAGAGGGCGGAACTGGGATGGCTACACCTTC
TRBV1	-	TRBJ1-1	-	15	CTSSQVPGMNTEAFF	TGCACCAGCAGCCAAGTACCAGGGATGAACACTGAAGCTTTCTTT
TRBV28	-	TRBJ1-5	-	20	CASKVWGGGRNVYSNQPQHF	TGTGCCAGCAAAGTATGGGGGGGAGGCAGAAACGTTTATAGCAATCAGCCCCAGCATTTT
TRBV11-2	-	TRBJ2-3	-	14	CASSPWSLADTQYF	TGTGCCAGCAGCCCCTGGAGTCTCGCAGATACGCAGTATTTT